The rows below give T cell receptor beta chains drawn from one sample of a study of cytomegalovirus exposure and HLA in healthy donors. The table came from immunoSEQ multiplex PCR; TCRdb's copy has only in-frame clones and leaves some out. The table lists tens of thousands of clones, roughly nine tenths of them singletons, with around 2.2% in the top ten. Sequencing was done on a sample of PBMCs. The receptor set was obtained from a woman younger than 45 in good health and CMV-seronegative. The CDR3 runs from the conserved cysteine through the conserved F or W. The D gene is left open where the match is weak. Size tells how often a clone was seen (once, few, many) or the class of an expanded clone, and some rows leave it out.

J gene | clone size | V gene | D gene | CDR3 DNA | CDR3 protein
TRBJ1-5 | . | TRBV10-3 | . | TGTGCCATCAGCCCCGCAGGGGGCAATCAGCCCCAGCATTTT | CAISPAGGNQPQHF
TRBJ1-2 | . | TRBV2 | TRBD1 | TGTGCCAGCAGTGTGGGACAGGGGGCCGTCGGGGACTATGGCTACACCTTC | CASSVGQGAVGDYGYTF
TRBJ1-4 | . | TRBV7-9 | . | TGTGCCAGCAGCTTAGGGGGTGCAGGGCTGTTTTTT | CASSLGGAGLFF
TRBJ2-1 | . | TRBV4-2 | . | TGTGCCAGCAGCCAAGCGATAAAGGGCCGAACGGGAGATTACAATGAGCAGTTCTTC | CASSQAIKGRTGDYNEQFF
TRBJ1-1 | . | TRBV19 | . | TGTGCCACAAGATTACAGAATATGAACACTGAAGCTTTCTTT | CATRLQNMNTEAFF
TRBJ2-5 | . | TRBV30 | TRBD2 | TGTGCCTGGAGCCCGGGGGGCCAAGAGACCCAGTACTTC | CAWSPGGQETQYF
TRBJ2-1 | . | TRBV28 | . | TGTGCCAGCAGACTGTCTCATAATGAGCAGTTCTTC | CASRLSHNEQFF
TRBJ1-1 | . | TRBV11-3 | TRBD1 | TGTGCCAGCAGCTCCGGACAGGGGGCGGACACTGAAGCTTTCTTT | CASSSGQGADTEAFF
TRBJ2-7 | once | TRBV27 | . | TGTGCCAGCAGTTTGGGCGGGGACTACGAGCAGTACTTC | CASSLGGDYEQYF
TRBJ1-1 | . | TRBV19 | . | TGTGCCAGTAGTTGGGGGGGCTCAGCGATGAACACTGAAGCTTTCTTT | CASSWGGSAMNTEAFF
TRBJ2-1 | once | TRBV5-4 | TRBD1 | TGTGCCAGCAGCTTCGGACAGGAATCGTTTCAGTTCTTC | CASSFGQESFQFF
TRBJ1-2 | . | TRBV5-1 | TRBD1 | TGCGCCAGCAGCTCCACAGGGGCGGCGGGCGGCTACACCTTC | CASSSTGAAGGYTF
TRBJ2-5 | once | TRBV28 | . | TGTGCCAGCAGGTACGGAGGGAGTTTAGAGACCCAGTACTTC | CASRYGGSLETQYF
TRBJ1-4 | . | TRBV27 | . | TGTGCCAGCAGTTTAGGAGGGAAGACTGAAAAACTGTTTTTT | CASSLGGKTEKLFF
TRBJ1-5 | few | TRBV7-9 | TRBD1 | TGTGCCAGCGAAGACAGAAGGACAGGGCCCCAGCATTTT | CASEDRRTGPQHF
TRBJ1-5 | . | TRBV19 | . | TGTGCCAGTAGTATTCTGGGGGGGAGCAATCAGCCCCAGCATTTT | CASSILGGSNQPQHF
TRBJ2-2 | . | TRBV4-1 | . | TGCGCCAGCAGCCAAGAAACACAGAGAACCGGGGAGCTGTTTTTT | CASSQETQRTGELFF
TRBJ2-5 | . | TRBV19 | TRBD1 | TGTGCCAGTAGTATACGCGGACAGGCCCAAGAGACCCAGTACTTC | CASSIRGQAQETQYF
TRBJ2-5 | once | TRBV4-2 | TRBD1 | TGTGCCAGCAGCCCCGACAGGGGGAGGGCCTATGAGACCCAGTACTTC | CASSPDRGRAYETQYF
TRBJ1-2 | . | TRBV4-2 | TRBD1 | TGTGCCAGCAGCCGGACAGGGATCGGCTATGGCTACACCTTC | CASSRTGIGYGYTF
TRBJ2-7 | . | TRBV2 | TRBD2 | TGTGCCAGCAGGAACCCATCGGGACTAGCGGGGGAGCAGTACTTC | CASRNPSGLAGEQYF
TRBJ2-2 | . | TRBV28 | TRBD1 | TGTGCCAGCAGGATACAGGGGTCGAACACCGGGGAGCTGTTTTTT | CASRIQGSNTGELFF
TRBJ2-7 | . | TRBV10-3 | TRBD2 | TGTGCCACCTCCCAGACTAGCGGGACCACCTACGAGCAGTACTTC | CATSQTSGTTYEQYF
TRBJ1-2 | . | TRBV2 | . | TGTGCCAGCAGTGGCGGGGCTCGGGAGGTGGGCTATGGCTACACCTTC | CASSGGAREVGYGYTF
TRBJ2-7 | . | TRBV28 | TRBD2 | TGTGCCAGCGGGGGTAGCGGGAGTTCCTACGAGCAGTACTTC | CASGGSGSSYEQYF
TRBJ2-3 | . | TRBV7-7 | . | TGTGCTAGCAGCTTAGATTCTAGCGGCACAGATACGCAGTATTTT | CASSLDSSGTDTQYF
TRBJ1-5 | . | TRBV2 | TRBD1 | TGTGCCAGCAGTGAACAGGGGGCAACGTTCAATCAGCCCCAGCATTTT | CASSEQGATFNQPQHF
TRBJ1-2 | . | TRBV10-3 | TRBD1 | TGTGCCATCGGGACAGGGGGAGACTATGGCTACACCTTC | CAIGTGGDYGYTF
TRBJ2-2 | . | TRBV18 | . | TGTGCCAGCTCACCACAGGGGCAGAACACCGGGGAGCTGTTTTTT | CASSPQGQNTGELFF
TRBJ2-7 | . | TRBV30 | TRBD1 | TGTGCCTGGGGCCTAACAGGGGTAGGGCAGTACTTC | CAWGLTGVGQYF
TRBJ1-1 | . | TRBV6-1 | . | TGTGCCAGTCGACAGTGGGGGGGCACTGAAGCTTTCTTT | CASRQWGGTEAFF
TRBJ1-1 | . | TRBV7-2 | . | TGTGCCAGCAGCTTTGTACGGGGGAACACTGAAGCTTTCTTT | CASSFVRGNTEAFF